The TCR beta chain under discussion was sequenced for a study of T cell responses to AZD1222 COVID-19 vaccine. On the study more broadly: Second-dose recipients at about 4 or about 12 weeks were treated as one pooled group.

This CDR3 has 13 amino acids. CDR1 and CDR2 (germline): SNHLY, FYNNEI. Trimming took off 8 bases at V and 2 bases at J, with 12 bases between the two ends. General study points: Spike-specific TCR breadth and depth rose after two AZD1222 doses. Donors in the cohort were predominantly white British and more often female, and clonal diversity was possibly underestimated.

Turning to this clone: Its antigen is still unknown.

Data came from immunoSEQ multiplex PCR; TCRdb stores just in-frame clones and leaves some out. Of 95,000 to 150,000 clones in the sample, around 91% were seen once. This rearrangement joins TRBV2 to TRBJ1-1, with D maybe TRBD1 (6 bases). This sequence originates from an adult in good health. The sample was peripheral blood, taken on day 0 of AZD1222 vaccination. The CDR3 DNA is TGTGCCAGCGTCTTCAGGGGAAACACTGAAGCTTTCTTT. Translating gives CASVFRGNTEAFF.